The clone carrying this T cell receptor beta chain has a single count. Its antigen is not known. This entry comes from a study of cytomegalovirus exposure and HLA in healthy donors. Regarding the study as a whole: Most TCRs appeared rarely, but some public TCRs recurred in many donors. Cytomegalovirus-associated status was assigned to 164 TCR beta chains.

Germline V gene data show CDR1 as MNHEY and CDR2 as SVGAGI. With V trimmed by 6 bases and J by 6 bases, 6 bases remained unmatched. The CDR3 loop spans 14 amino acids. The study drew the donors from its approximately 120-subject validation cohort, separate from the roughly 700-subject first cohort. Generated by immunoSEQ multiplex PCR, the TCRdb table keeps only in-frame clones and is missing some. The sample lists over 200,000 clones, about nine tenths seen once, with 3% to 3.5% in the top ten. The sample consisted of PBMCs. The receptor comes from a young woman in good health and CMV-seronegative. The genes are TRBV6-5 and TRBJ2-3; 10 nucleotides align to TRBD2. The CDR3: CASRPAGGPDTQYF. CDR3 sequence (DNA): TGTGCCAGCAGGCCAGCGGGAGGGCCGGATACGCAGTATTTT.